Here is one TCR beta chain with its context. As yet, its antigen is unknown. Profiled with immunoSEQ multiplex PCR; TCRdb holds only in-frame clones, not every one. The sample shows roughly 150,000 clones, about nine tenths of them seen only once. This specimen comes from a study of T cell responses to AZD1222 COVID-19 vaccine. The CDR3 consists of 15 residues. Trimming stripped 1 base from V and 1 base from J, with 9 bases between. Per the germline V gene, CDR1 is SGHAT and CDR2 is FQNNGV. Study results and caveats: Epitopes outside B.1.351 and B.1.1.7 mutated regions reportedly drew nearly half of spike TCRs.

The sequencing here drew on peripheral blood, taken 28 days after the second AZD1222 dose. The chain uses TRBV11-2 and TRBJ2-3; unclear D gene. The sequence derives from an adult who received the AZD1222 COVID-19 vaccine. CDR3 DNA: TGTGCCAGCAGCTTAGTAAGGGTGGGCACAGATACGCAGTATTTT. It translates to CASSLVRVGTDTQYF. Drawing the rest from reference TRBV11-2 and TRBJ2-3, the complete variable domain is EAGVAQSPRYKIIEKRQSVAFWCNPISGHATLYWYQQILGQGPKLLIQFQNNGVVDDSQLPKDRFSAERLKGVDSTLKIQPAKLEDSAVYLCASSLVRVGTDTQYFGPGTRLTVL.